The clone carrying this TCR beta chain has more than one count but fewer than ten. Its antigen is undetermined. The data are from a study of breast tumors, draining lymph nodes, adjacent tissues. Study-wide points: The lymph node origin of tumor T cells was framed as consistent with a hypothesis, not demonstrated. Tumor repertoires ranked between lymph nodes and nontumor tissue in diversity, with V and J gene preferences. Luminal-like breast cancer showed significantly higher tumor–nontumor repertoire similarity than basal-like. Findings are consistent with lymph node origin and intratumoral expansion of most tumor T cells.

This CDR3 has 14 residues. Germline CDR1 KGHSH, CDR2 LQKENI. V was clipped by 4 bases and J by 1 base, with 10 bases between them. Each CDR3 protein is one row after TCRdb ran MiXCR on the multiplex PCR reads. Among under 25,000 distinct CDR3 sequences listed, 43% were seen once. V gene TRBV18 combines with J gene TRBJ1-1; D is uncertain. The sample taken for sequencing was breast tumor tissue. This receptor was obtained from a female donor with breast cancer. Some clones in this sample may be carry-over from other donors' samples. The chain's CDR3 is CASSLSRENTEAFF. DNA of the CDR3: TGTGCCAGCTCACTCTCACGGGAGAACACTGAAGCTTTCTTT.